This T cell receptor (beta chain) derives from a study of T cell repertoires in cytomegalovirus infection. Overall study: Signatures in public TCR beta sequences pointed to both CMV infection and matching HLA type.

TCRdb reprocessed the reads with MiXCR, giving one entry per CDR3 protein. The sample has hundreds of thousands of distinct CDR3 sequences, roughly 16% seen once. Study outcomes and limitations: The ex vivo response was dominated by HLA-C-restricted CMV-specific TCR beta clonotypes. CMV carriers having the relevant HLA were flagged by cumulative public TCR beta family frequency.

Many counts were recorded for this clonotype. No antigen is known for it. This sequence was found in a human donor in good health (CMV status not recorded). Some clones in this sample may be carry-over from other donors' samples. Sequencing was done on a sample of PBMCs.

This chain's CDR3 is CASTPRPPAVSNQPQHF. The CDR3 DNA sequence: TGTGCCAGTACCCCTCGCCCTCCGGCAGTTAGCAATCAGCCCCAGCATTTT. The rearrangement links TRBV19 to TRBJ1-5; D gene uncertain. CDR1 is LNHDA, CDR2 SQIVND, per germline (reference sequence). Trimming removed 7 bases from V and 0 bases from J, with 19 bases in between. The CDR3 has 17 amino acids.